This T cell receptor (beta chain) comes out of a study of technical replicates of blood from a handful of donors. This table comes from immunoSEQ multiplex PCR, and its TCRdb copy is limited to in-frame clones, with some not included. The sample records about 84,000 clones, 85% to 95% being singletons. The CDR3 covers 15 residues. V trimming: 0 bases; J trimming: 4 bases; junction bases outside the gene matches: 3. Germline V gene sequence: CDR1 SGHDT, CDR2 YYEEEE. Input material: T cells isolated from PBMCs. The sequence came from a human donor in good health. The chain couples TRBV5-6 to TRBJ2-7; 11 bases match TRBD2. As DNA, the CDR3 is TGTGCCAGCAGCTTGGGACTAGCGGGGACATACGAGCAGTACTTC. Translating gives CASSLGLAGTYEQYF.